These 16 T cell receptor beta chains came from one sample sequenced in a study of cytomegalovirus exposure and HLA in healthy donors. TCRdb's copy holds only in-frame clones and misses some; the assay was immunoSEQ multiplex PCR. The sample contains 150,000 to 200,000 clones, 90% to 97% of which appear only once. Sequencing was done on a sample of PBMCs. The receptor source for this set is a woman younger than 35 in good health and CMV-seronegative.

V and J are TRBV9 and TRBJ2-3, with 7 positions matching TRBD1. J was trimmed by 7 bases and V by 4 bases; bases with no gene match: 6. The germline V gene has CDR1 SGDLS and CDR2 YYNGEE. This CDR3 has 13 residues. CDR3 protein: CASSPRDSYTQYF. CDR3 sequence (DNA): TGTGCCAGCAGCCCCCGGGACAGTTATACGCAGTATTTT.

The chain combines TRBV5-6 with TRBJ1-6, with D unclear. V dropped 0 bases and J dropped 6 bases, with 10 bases sitting between them. CDR1 SGHDT and CDR2 YYEEEE come from the germline V gene. CDR3 size: 15 residues. DNA for the CDR3: TGTGCCAGCAGCTTGGATGGGAGTAGTAATTCACCCCTCCACTTT. Its protein product is CASSLDGSSNSPLHF.

Note on this clone: This sample includes further DNA sequences coding for the same CDR3. The rearrangement joins TRBV9 to TRBJ2-2; D is unclear. V was shortened by 0 bases and J by 4 bases, with 4 bases between the two germline ends. The CDR3 consists of 13 residues. The germline V gene encodes CDR1 SGDLS and CDR2 YYNGEE. In nucleotides, the CDR3 is TGTGCCAGCAGCGTAGGAGGCACCGGGGAGCTGTTTTTT. Residues: CASSVGGTGELFF.

The rearrangement uses TRBV5-1 and TRBJ1-6, with D uncertain. V was trimmed by 1 base and J by 0 bases, leaving 11 bases between them. This CDR3 contains 17 residues. Germline assignment: CDR1 SGHRS and CDR2 YFSETQ. CDR3 in amino acids: CASSLSTGYSYNSPLHF. The CDR3 DNA reads as TGCGCCAGCAGCTTGTCGACGGGATACTCCTATAATTCACCCCTCCACTTT.

V usage is TRBV9 and J usage is TRBJ2-7, with 7 nucleotides matching TRBD1. The CDR3 covers 17 residues. Germline loops: CDR1 SGDLS, CDR2 YYNGEE. Trimming removed 0 bases from V and 3 bases from J; junction bases left unmatched: 12. CDR3 sequence: CASSVEGRTTGFYEQYF. The DNA of the CDR3 is TGTGCCAGCAGCGTAGAGGGGCGAACGACAGGGTTCTACGAGCAGTACTTC.

The rearrangement joins TRBV9 to TRBJ2-3; 9 bases map to TRBD1. The J segment lost 6 bases and the V segment lost 6 bases, leaving 8 bases of the junction unmatched. The germline gives CDR1 SGDLS, CDR2 YYNGEE. This CDR3 has 14 amino acids. Here the CDR3 DNA reads TGTGCCAGCACCGCCCGGGACAGGGCCGATACGCAGTATTTT. Translation: CASTARDRADTQYF.

V and J are TRBV13 and TRBJ1-2; TRBD1 might be the D (5 bases). The germline V gene has CDR1 PRHDT and CDR2 FYEKMQ (reference sequence). The CDR3 sequence is 15 residues long. V shed 2 bases and J shed 2 bases, with 12 bases lying between them. The CDR3 DNA reads TGTGCCAGCAGCTTATCGGGGGGGGAAAACTATGGCTACACCTTC. It yields the protein CASSLSGGENYGYTF. The complete variable domain, with remaining parts taken from reference TRBV13 and TRBJ1-2, reads AAGVIQSPRHLIKEKRETATLKCYPIPRHDTVYWYQQGPGQDPQFLISFYEKMQSDKGSIPDRFSAQQFSDYHSELNMSSLELGDSALYFCASSLSGGENYGYTFGSGTRLTVV.

For the CDR3, the DNA is TGTGCCAGCAGACACACCAGGGAGGACGAGCAGTACTTC. Encoded protein: CASRHTREDEQYF. J is TRBJ2-7 and V is TRBV6-6, with TRBD2 as a possible D gene (6 bases). The CDR3 extends over 13 amino acids. V gave up 6 bases and J gave up 5 bases, with 14 bases separating them. The V gene's germline CDR1 is MNHNY and CDR2 SVGAGI (reference sequence).

The chain uses TRBV19 and TRBJ1-4; tentative D call: TRBD1 (5 bases). The CDR3 totals 14 residues. Germline lookup yields CDR1 LNHDA and CDR2 SQIVND (reference sequence). V shed 5 bases and J shed 8 bases, with 15 bases lying between them. CDR3 coding DNA: TGTGCCAGTAGTGTCGGCAGGGAGGTCGAAAAACTGTTTTTT. It specifies CASSVGREVEKLFF. Filled out from reference TRBV19 and TRBJ1-4, the complete variable domain reads DGGITQSPKYLFRKEGQNVTLSCEQNLNHDAMYWYRQDPGQGLRLIYYSQIVNDFQKGDIAEGYSVSREKKESFPLTVTSAQKNPTAFYLCASSVGREVEKLFFGSGTQLSVL.

The CDR3 here is CASSLGSRLANQETQYF. Here the CDR3 DNA reads TGCGCCAGCAGCTTGGGATCTAGGCTAGCGAATCAAGAGACCCAGTACTTC. The genes are TRBV5-1 and TRBJ2-5; D possibly corresponds to TRBD2 (6 bases). The CDR3 consists of 17 residues. V was pared by 0 bases and J by 2 bases, with 17 bases between. From germline, CDR1 is SGHRS and CDR2 YFSETQ.

The chain carries TRBV6-1 and TRBJ2-2; D is uncertain. The CDR3 sequence is 14 residues long. The V end lost 1 base, the J end lost 4 bases, and 7 bases lay between the germline ends. Germline-derived CDR1 and CDR2 are MNHNS and SASEGT. CDR3 sequence: CASSEVILTGELFF. The CDR3 region has the DNA TGTGCCAGCAGTGAAGTTATCCTCACCGGGGAGCTGTTTTTT.

The chain joins TRBV5-1 to TRBJ2-5, with 8 bases matching TRBD1. The germline V gene encodes CDR1 SGHRS and CDR2 YFSETQ. This CDR3 comprises 15 residues. The trim removed 0 bases at V and 5 bases at J, leaving 6 bases unmatched. The CDR3 here is CASSLGQGALETQYF. For the CDR3, the DNA is TGCGCCAGCAGCTTGGGTCAGGGGGCTTTGGAGACCCAGTACTTC. Drawing the rest from reference TRBV5-1 and TRBJ2-5, the complete variable domain is KAGVTQTPRYLIKTRGQQVTLSCSPISGHRSVSWYQQTPGQGLQFLFEYFSETQRNKGNFPGRFSGRQFSNSRSEMNVSTLELGDSALYLCASSLGQGALETQYFGPGTRLLVL.

The gene calls are TRBV14 and TRBJ2-7, with TRBD1 matching 8 bases. The CDR3 totals 14 residues. The germline V gene has CDR1 SGHDN and CDR2 FVKESK. V lost 11 bases to trimming and J lost 6 bases; unmatched junction nucleotides: 15. This chain's CDR3 is CAEVEQGVSLEQYF. The CDR3 region has the DNA TGTGCCGAGGTGGAACAGGGGGTCTCTCTCGAGCAGTACTTC. Full variable domain (outside the CDR3, taken from reference TRBV14 and TRBJ2-7): EAGVTQFPSHSVIEKGQTVTLRCDPISGHDNLYWYRRVMGKEIKFLLHFVKESKQDESGMPNNRFLAERTGGTYSTLKVQPAELEDSGVYFCAEVEQGVSLEQYFGPGTRLTVT.

This clone was detected once. The CDR3 nucleotides read TGTGCCAGTAGCTCAACCTCGAGCGGGAACACTGAAGCTTTCTTT. Its protein product is CASSSTSSGNTEAFF. The V call is TRBV19, the J call TRBJ1-1; D gene unclear. Germline V lookup: CDR1 LNHDA, CDR2 SQIVND (reference sequence). CDR3 size: 15 residues. Between the trimmed V and J ends, which lost 6 bases and 1 base, there was a span of 15 bases.

This chain uses TRBV6-5 with TRBJ2-7; TRBD2 agrees at 8 bases. The CDR3 length is 16 residues. Trimming cost V 0 bases and J 0 bases; bases outside gene matches: 4. Germline lookup yields CDR1 MNHEY and CDR2 SVGAGI. This chain's CDR3 is CASSYSQRGYSYEQYF. As DNA, the CDR3 is TGTGCCAGCAGTTACTCCCAGCGGGGGTACTCCTACGAGCAGTACTTC.

V and J are TRBV5-1 and TRBJ1-2; D gene unclear. The germline gives CDR1 SGHRS, CDR2 YFSETQ. The V end was cut by 6 bases, the J end by 2 bases, with 14 bases between. The CDR3 extends over 14 amino acids. The CDR3 is CASNAPGSNYGYTF. Here the CDR3 DNA reads TGCGCCAGCAATGCGCCAGGATCCAACTATGGCTACACCTTC.